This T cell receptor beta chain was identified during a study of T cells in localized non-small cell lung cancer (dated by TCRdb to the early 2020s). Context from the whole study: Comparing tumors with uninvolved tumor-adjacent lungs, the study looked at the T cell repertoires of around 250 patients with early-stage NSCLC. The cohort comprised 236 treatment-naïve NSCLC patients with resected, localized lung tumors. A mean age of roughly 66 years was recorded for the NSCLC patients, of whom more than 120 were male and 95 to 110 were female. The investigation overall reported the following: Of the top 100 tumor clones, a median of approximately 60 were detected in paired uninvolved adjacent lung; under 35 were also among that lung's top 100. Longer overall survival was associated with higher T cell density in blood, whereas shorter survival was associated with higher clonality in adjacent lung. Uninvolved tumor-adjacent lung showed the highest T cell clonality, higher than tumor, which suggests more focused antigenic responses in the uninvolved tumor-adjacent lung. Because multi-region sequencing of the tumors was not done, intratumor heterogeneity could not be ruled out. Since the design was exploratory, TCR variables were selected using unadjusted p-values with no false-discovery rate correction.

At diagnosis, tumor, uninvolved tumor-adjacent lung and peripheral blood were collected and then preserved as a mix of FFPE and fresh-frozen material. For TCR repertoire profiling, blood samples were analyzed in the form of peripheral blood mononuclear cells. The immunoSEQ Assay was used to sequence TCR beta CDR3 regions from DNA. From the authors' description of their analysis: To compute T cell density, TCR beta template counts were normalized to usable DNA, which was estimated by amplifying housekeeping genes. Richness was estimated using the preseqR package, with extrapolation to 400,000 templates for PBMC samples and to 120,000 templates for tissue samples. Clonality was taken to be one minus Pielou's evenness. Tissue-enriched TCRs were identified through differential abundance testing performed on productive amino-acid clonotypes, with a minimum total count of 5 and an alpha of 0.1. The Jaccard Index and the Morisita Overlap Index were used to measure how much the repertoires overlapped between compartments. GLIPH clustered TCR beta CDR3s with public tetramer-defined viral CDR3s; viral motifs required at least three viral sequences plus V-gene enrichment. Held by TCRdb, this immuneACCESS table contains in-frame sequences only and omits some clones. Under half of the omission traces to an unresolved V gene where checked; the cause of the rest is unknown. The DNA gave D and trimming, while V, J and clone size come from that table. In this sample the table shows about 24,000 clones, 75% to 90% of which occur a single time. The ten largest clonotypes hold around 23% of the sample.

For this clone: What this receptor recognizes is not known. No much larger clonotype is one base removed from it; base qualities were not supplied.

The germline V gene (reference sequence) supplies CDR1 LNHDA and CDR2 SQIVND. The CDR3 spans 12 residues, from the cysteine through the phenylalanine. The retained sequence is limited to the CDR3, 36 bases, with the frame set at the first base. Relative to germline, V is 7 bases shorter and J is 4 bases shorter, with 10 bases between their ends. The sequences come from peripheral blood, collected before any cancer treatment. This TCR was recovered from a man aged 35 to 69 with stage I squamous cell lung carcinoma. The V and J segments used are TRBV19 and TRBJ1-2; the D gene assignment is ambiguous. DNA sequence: TGTGCCAGTATGGGCCCGGGCTATGGCTACACCTTC. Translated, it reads CASMGPGYGYTF.